Each of the 7 T cell receptor beta chains below was sequenced from the same sample in a study of blood T cell repertoires in COVID-19. Sequencing used immunoSEQ multiplex PCR; TCRdb keeps in-frame clones, though not all of them. The top ten clones hold approximately 1.1% of a sample with some 150,000 clones, about 85% of them seen once. The sample comprised peripheral blood. The receptors derive from a man in his 60s who had recovered from COVID-19.

This chain uses TRBV27 with TRBJ1-2; possible D gene TRBD1, 5 bases. Deletions cut 2 bases from V and 4 bases from J, with 8 bases between. Germline V CDR1 and CDR2: MNHEY, SMNVEV (reference sequence). This CDR3 has 13 amino acids. CDR3 coding DNA: TGTGCCAGCAGTTTAGGGGCAGCCTATGGCTACACCTTC. It specifies CASSLGAAYGYTF.

The chain uses TRBV5-1 and TRBJ1-2; 7 positions agree with TRBD1. V was pared by 6 bases and J by 4 bases, with 6 bases of the junction left unmatched. Germline V gene data show CDR1 as SGHRS and CDR2 as YFSETQ. The length of the CDR3 is 13 residues. The CDR3 coding sequence is TGCGCCAGCACAACAGGGGAGCGCTATGGCTACACCTTC. Its protein product is CASTTGERYGYTF.

The gene calls are TRBV3-1 (or the pseudogene TRBV3-2) and TRBJ2-3; TRBD2 matches 7 bases. Germline lookup yields CDR1 LGHDT and CDR2 YNNKEL (reference sequence). The length of the CDR3 is 17 residues. J was trimmed by 1 base and V by 0 bases; bases with no gene match: 7. The CDR3: CASSQEGRGGGTDTQYF. The CDR3 DNA follows: TGTGCCAGCAGCCAAGAAGGTCGCGGGGGTGGCACAGATACGCAGTATTTT.

J is TRBJ2-7 and V is TRBV11-2, with D perhaps TRBD1 (5 bases). V was clipped by 1 base and J by 2 bases, with 9 bases between them. This CDR3 is built from 14 residues. Germline values: CDR1 SGHAT, CDR2 FQNNGV. CDR3 in amino acids: CASSLVPGTYEQYF. The CDR3 DNA reads TGTGCCAGCAGCTTAGTTCCAGGGACCTACGAGCAGTACTTC.

J is TRBJ1-2 and V is TRBV4-2, with D uncertain. Per the germline V gene, CDR1 is LGHNA and CDR2 is YNFKEQ. Trimming left V 0 bases short and J 1 base short, with 12 bases between. CDR3 size: 16 residues. CDR3 in amino acids: CASSQDGRVLNYGYTF. CDR3 sequence (DNA): TGTGCCAGCAGCCAAGATGGGAGAGTTCTTAACTATGGCTACACCTTC.

The rearrangement joins TRBV7-9 to TRBJ1-2, with D tentatively TRBD1 (5 bases). Trimming pared 10 bases from V and 3 bases from J, leaving 15 bases between. This CDR3 region has 13 residues. CDR1 SEHNR and CDR2 FQNEAQ come from the germline V gene (reference sequence). CDR3 DNA: TGTGCCACTACGGCTGGGGGGGACTATGGCTACACCTTC. It yields the protein CATTAGGDYGYTF.

The rearrangement joins TRBV7-2 to TRBJ2-3; D uncertain. Trimming removed 1 base from V and 0 bases from J, with 17 bases in between. Germline CDR1 and CDR2: SGHTA and FQGNSA. This CDR3 comprises 18 residues. The CDR3 nucleotides are TGTGCCAGCAGCTTAGTTACCCGAGGTTCCTCTAGCACAGATACGCAGTATTTT. Protein sequence: CASSLVTRGSSSTDTQYF. Filled out from reference TRBV7-2 and TRBJ2-3, the complete variable domain reads GAGVSQSPSNKVTEKGKDVELRCDPISGHTALYWYRQSLGQGLEFLIYFQGNSAPDKSGLPSDRFSAERTGGSVSTLTIQRTQQEDSAVYLCASSLVTRGSSSTDTQYFGPGTRLTVL.